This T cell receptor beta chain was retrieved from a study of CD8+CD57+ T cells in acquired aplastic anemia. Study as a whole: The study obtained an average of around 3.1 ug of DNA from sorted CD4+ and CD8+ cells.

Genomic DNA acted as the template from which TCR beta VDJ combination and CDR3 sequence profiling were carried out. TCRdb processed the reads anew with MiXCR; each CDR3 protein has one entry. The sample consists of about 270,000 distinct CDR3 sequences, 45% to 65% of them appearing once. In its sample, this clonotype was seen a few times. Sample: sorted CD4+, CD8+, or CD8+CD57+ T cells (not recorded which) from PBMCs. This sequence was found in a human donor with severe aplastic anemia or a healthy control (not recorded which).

Written as DNA, the CDR3 is TGTGCCAGCACCGGCGCGTATAGCAATCAGCCCCAGCATTTT. This sequence encodes CASTGAYSNQPQHF. The chain is built from TRBV7-9 and TRBJ1-5; no reliable D call. This CDR3 comprises 14 residues. The V and J ends lost 7 bases and 0 bases respectively, with 10 bases between them. The germline V gene has CDR1 SEHNR and CDR2 FQNEAQ (reference sequence). Full variable domain (outside the CDR3, taken from reference TRBV7-9 and TRBJ1-5): DTGVSQNPRHKITKRGQNVTFRCDPISEHNRLYWYRQTLGQGPEFLTYFQNEAQLEKSRLLSDRFSAERPKGSFSTLEIQRTEQGDSAMYLCASTGAYSNQPQHFGDGTRLSIL.